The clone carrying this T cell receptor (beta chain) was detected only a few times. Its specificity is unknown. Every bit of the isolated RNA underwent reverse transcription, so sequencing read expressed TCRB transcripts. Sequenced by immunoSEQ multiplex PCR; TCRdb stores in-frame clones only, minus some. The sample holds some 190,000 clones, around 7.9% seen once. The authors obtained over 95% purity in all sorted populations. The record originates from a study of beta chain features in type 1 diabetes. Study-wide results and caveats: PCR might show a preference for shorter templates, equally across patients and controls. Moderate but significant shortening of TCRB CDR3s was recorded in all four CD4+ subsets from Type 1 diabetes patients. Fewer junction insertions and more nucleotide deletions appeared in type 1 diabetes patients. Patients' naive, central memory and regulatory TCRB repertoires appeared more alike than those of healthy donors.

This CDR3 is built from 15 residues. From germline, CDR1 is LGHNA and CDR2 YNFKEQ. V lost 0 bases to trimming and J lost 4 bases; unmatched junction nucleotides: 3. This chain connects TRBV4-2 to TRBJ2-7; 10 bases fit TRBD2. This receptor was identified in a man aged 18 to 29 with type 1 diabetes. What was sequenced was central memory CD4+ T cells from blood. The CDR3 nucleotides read TGTGCCAGCAGCCAAGATTGGACTAGCGGATACGAGCAGTACTTC. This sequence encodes CASSQDWTSGYEQYF.